This is a list of T cell receptor beta chains from one sample in a study of T-cell reconstitution after alpha-beta-depleted transplantation in children. TCRdb re-derived calls from the PCR reads in MiXCR, one entry per CDR3 protein. Of around 800,000 distinct CDR3 sequences listed, 16% are singletons. The specimen comprised PBMCs, mostly from graft donor cells, sampled 360 days after TCRalphabeta/CD19-depleted stem cell transplant. The receptors originated from a male patient younger than 18 who had a stem cell transplant for acute lymphoblastic leukemia, so the T cells may come from the graft donor. CDR3s include the opening cysteine and the closing phenylalanine or tryptophan. D genes are given only for firm matches. Clone sizes are given selectively: once, few, many, or a class where the clone is expanded.

TRBV7-9	NA	TRBJ2-5	NA	CASSFGIVETQYF	TGTGCCAGCAGCTTCGGGATTGTAGAGACCCAGTACTTC
TRBV7-8	NA	TRBJ2-7	NA	CASSLVSREQYF	TGTGCCAGCAGCTTAGTTAGTAGGGAACAGTACTTC
TRBV18	NA	TRBJ2-3	NA	CASSPPTSGTQYF	TGTGCCAGCTCACCACCGACTAGTGGTACGCAGTATTTT
TRBV5-1	NA	TRBJ2-5	many	CASSLGGNTQETQYF	TGCGCCAGCAGCTTAGGCGGGAACACCCAAGAGACCCAGTACTTC
TRBV12-3/TRBV12-4	NA	TRBJ2-1	NA	CAISFRGLLGEAFYNEQFF	TGTGCCATCAGTTTTAGGGGCCTCCTTGGGGAGGCCTTCTACAATGAGCAGTTCTTC
TRBV5-1	TRBD2	TRBJ2-1	few	CASSPGLAGLSYNEQFF	TGCGCCAGCAGCCCGGGACTAGCGGGGCTCTCCTACAATGAGCAGTTCTTC
TRBV7-8	TRBD2	TRBJ2-1	NA	CASSPHWTSGAYNEQFF	TGTGCCAGCAGCCCTCACTGGACTAGCGGAGCGTACAATGAGCAGTTCTTC
TRBV7-2	NA	TRBJ2-1	NA	CASSTDPFAPLNEQFF	TGTGCCAGCAGCACGGACCCCTTCGCGCCGTTGAATGAGCAGTTCTTC
TRBV5-1	NA	TRBJ2-5	NA	CASSWDSPVTQYF	TGCGCCAGCAGCTGGGACTCGCCCGTGACCCAGTACTTC
TRBV21-1	NA	TRBJ2-1	NA	CASSKGSLGTPYNEQFF	TGTGCCAGCAGCAAAGGGTCCTTAGGAACGCCCTACAATGAGCAGTTCTTC
TRBV4-1	NA	TRBJ2-5	few	CASSRPGRELQETQYF	TGCGCCAGCAGCCGGCCGGGACGGGAGCTTCAAGAGACCCAGTACTTC
TRBV6-5	NA	TRBJ2-7	NA	CASSSASPPGASSEQYF	TGTGCCAGCAGTTCCGCCTCTCCCCCGGGCGCCTCATCCGAGCAGTACTTC
TRBV12-3/TRBV12-4	TRBD2	TRBJ2-2	few	CASSLSRLAGSNTGELFF	TGTGCCAGCAGTTTAAGCCGACTAGCGGGTTCGAACACCGGGGAGCTGTTTTTT
TRBV2	NA	TRBJ2-7	few	CASSEAWGISYEQYF	TGTGCCAGCAGTGAAGCATGGGGGATATCCTACGAGCAGTACTTC
TRBV2	TRBD1	TRBJ2-3	NA	CASSAQGALSTDTQYF	TGTGCCAGCAGTGCCCAGGGGGCCCTGAGCACAGATACGCAGTATTTT
TRBV5-4	TRBD1	TRBJ2-7	NA	CASSPLQGRSYEQYF	TGTGCCAGCAGCCCCCTACAGGGGCGCTCCTACGAGCAGTACTTC
TRBV10-3	NA	TRBJ1-2	NA	CAISTGLSGYGYTF	TGTGCCATCAGTACAGGGCTGAGCGGCTATGGCTACACCTTC
TRBV9	TRBD2	TRBJ2-1	NA	CASSVRHSPGLATGDEQFF	TGTGCCAGCAGCGTCCGTCACAGCCCGGGACTAGCAACCGGGGATGAGCAGTTCTTC
TRBV2	TRBD1	TRBJ2-5	once	CAGRQGQETQYF	TGTGCCGGAAGACAGGGGCAAGAGACCCAGTACTTC
TRBV5-1	NA	TRBJ2-5	NA	CASRQLTGHETQYF	TGCGCCAGCAGACAGCTCACCGGTCATGAGACCCAGTACTTC
TRBV5-1	NA	TRBJ2-5	NA	CASSLVGLWDQETQYF	TGCGCCAGCAGCTTGGTCGGCCTCTGGGACCAAGAGACCCAGTACTTC
TRBV18	TRBD1	TRBJ2-7	NA	CASSPRGTGSWYF	TGTGCCAGCTCACCAAGGGGGACAGGGAGTTGGTACTTC
TRBV9	NA	TRBJ1-4	few	CASSGESVNEKLFF	TGTGCCAGCAGCGGTGAGAGCGTTAATGAAAAACTGTTTTTT
TRBV5-1	TRBD2	TRBJ2-1	few	CASSLRAPLAGEEYGEQFF	TGCGCCAGCAGCTTGAGGGCCCCTCTAGCGGGAGAAGAGTATGGTGAGCAGTTCTTC